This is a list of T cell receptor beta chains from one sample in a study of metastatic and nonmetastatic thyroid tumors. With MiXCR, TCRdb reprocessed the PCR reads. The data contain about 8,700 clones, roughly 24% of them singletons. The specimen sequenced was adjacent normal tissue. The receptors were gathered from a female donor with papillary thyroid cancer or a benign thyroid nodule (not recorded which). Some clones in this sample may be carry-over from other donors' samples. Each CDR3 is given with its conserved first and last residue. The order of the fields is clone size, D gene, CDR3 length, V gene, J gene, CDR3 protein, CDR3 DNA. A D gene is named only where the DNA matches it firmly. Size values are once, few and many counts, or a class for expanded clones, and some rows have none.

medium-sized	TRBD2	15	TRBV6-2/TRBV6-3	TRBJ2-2	CASSYGGGDTGELFF	TGTGCCAGCAGTTACGGCGGGGGGGACACCGGGGAGCTGTTTTTT
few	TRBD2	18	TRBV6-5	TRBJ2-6	CASSYSGLAGAGANVLTF	TGTGCCAGCAGTTATAGTGGACTAGCGGGAGCTGGGGCCAACGTCCTGACTTTC
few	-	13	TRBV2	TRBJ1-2	CASSGGLDYGYTF	TGTGCCAGCAGTGGGGGACTGGACTATGGCTACACCTTC
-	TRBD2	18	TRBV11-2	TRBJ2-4	CASSTRTSGGTGVTIQYF	TGTGCCAGCAGCACACGGACTAGCGGGGGGACCGGTGTAACCATTCAGTACTTC
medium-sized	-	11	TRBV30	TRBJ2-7	CAWSRGKEQYF	TGTGCCTGGAGTCGGGGGAAGGAGCAGTACTTC
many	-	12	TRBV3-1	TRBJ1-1	CASSPNGLEAFF	TGTGCCAGCAGCCCAAATGGACTTGAAGCTTTCTTT
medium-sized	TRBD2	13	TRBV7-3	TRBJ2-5	CASSLAGGETQYF	TGTGCCAGCAGCTTAGCGGGGGGAGAGACCCAGTACTTC
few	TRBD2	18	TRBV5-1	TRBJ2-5	CASSWGLAGYGGQETQYF	TGCGCCAGCAGCTGGGGACTAGCGGGCTACGGGGGGCAAGAGACCCAGTACTTC
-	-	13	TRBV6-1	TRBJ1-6	CASSEGENSPLHF	TGTGCCAGCAGTGAAGGAGAGAATTCACCCCTCCACTTT
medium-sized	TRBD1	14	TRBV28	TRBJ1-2	CASSFRRGRYGYTF	TGTGCCAGCAGTTTTCGCAGGGGGAGGTATGGCTACACCTTC
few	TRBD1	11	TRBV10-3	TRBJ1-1	CAISADRGAFF	TGTGCCATCAGCGCGGACAGGGGAGCTTTCTTT
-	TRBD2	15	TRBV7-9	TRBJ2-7	CASSLVLAGAYEQYF	TGTGCCAGCAGCTTAGTACTAGCGGGTGCATACGAGCAGTACTTC
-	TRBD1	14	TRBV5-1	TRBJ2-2	CASSPGQGVGELFF	TGCGCCAGCAGCCCCGGACAGGGGGTCGGGGAGCTGTTTTTT
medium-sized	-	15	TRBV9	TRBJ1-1	CASSDGHTTVTEAFF	TGTGCCAGCAGCGATGGACACACGACTGTCACTGAAGCTTTCTTT
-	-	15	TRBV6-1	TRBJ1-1	CASSEPVDSPEKAFF	TGTGCCAGCAGTGAACCCGTGGACAGTCCAGAAAAAGCTTTCTTT
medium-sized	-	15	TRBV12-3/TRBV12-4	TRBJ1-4	CASSYYRATNEKLFF	TGTGCCAGCAGTTACTACAGGGCAACTAATGAAAAACTGTTTTTT
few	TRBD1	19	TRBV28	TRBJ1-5	CASSYRSKGAAGGNQPQHF	TGTGCCAGCAGTTACCGCAGTAAGGGGGCCGCCGGGGGCAATCAGCCCCAGCATTTT
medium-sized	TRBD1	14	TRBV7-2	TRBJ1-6	CASRAGQGPSPLHF	TGTGCCAGCAGGGCTGGACAGGGACCTTCACCCCTCCACTTT
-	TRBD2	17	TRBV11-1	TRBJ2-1	CASSPGRLAGGVGEQFF	TGTGCCAGCAGCCCGGGGCGGCTAGCGGGAGGCGTAGGTGAGCAGTTCTTC
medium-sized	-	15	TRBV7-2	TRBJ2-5	CASSLGRIPQETQYF	TGTGCCAGCAGCTTAGGGAGGATTCCTCAAGAGACCCAGTACTTC
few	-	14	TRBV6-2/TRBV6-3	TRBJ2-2	CASSYSGNTGELFF	TGTGCCAGCAGTTACTCTGGGAACACCGGGGAGCTGTTTTTT
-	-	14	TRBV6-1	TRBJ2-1	CASRLGQPGNEQFF	TGTGCCAGCAGGCTTGGACAGCCAGGCAATGAGCAGTTCTTC
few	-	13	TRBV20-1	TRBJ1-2	CSASREASYGYTF	TGCAGTGCTAGTAGGGAGGCCAGCTATGGCTACACCTTC
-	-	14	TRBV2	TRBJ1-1	CASSDRAQNTEAFF	TGTGCCAGCAGTGATCGGGCGCAGAACACTGAAGCTTTCTTT
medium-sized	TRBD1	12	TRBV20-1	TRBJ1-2	CSARTGEGGYTF	TGCAGTGCACGGACAGGGGAAGGGGGCTACACCTTC
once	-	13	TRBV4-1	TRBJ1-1	CASSHRQNTEAFF	TGCGCCAGCAGCCATCGTCAGAACACTGAAGCTTTCTTT
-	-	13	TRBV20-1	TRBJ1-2	CSAIGQANYGYTF	TGCAGTGCTATTGGACAAGCTAACTATGGCTACACCTTC
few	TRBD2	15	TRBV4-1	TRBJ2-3	CASRRAGGLTDTQYF	TGCGCCAGCAGGCGAGCGGGGGGCCTCACAGATACGCAGTATTTT
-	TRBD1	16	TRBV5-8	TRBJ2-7	CASSLYRGIHYYEQYF	TGTGCCAGCAGCTTGTACAGGGGAATTCACTACTACGAGCAGTACTTC